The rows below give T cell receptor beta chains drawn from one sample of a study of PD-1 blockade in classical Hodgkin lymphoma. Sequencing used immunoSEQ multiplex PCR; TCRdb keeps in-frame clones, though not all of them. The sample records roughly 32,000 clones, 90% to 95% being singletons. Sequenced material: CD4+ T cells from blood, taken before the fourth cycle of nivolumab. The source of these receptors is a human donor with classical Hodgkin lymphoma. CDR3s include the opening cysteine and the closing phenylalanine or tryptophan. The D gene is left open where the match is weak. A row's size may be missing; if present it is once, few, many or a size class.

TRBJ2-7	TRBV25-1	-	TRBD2	CASSPPYGLAGRGDEQYF	TGTGCCAGCAGTCCACCTTACGGACTAGCGGGAAGGGGAGACGAGCAGTACTTC
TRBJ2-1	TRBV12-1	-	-	CASSSAEGQGINEQFF	TGTGCCAGCAGCTCCGCGGAAGGGCAGGGAATCAATGAGCAGTTCTTC
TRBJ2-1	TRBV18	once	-	CASSPPSGYNEQFF	TGTGCCAGCTCACCACCGAGCGGTTACAATGAGCAGTTCTTC
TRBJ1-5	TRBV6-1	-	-	CASSVRGDQPQHF	TGTGCCAGCAGTGTCCGGGGCGATCAGCCCCAGCATTTT
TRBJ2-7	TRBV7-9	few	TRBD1	CASSWDSYEQYF	TGTGCCAGCAGCTGGGACAGTTACGAGCAGTACTTC
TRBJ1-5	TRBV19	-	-	CASRLIGGGWGNQPQHF	TGTGCCAGTAGACTTATAGGGGGAGGGTGGGGCAATCAGCCCCAGCATTTT
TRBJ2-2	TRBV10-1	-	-	CASSDGARDTGELFF	TGCGCCAGCAGTGACGGTGCGCGGGACACCGGGGAGCTGTTTTTT
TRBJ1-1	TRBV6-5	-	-	CASSYSWSTEAFF	TGTGCCAGCAGTTACTCTTGGAGCACTGAAGCTTTCTTT
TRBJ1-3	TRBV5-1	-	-	CASSFGGFGNTIYF	TGCGCCAGCAGCTTTGGAGGGTTCGGAAACACCATATATTTT
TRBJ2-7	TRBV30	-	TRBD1	CAWDLGQGTSYEQYF	TGTGCCTGGGACCTTGGACAGGGGACCTCCTACGAGCAGTACTTC
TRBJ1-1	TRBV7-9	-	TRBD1	CASSWTGLNTEAFF	TGTGCCAGCAGCTGGACAGGATTGAACACTGAAGCTTTCTTT
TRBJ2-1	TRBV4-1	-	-	CASSQVALAYRGNEQFF	TGCGCCAGCAGCCAAGTAGCGCTAGCCTATAGGGGGAATGAGCAGTTCTTC
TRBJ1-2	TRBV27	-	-	CASPETMGGPPPYGYTF	TGTGCCAGCCCAGAAACAATGGGGGGGCCCCCACCTTATGGCTACACCTTC
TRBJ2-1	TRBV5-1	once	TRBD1	CASSVTGGAAASGNNEQFF	TGCGCCAGCAGCGTTACAGGGGGCGCGGCGGCTAGCGGTAACAATGAGCAGTTCTTC
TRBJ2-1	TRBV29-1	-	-	CSVGGLGQFF	TGCAGCGTTGGAGGTTTGGGGCAGTTCTTC
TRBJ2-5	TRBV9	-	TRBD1	CASSAQGVRQETQYF	TGTGCCAGCAGCGCCCAGGGGGTCCGCCAAGAGACCCAGTACTTC
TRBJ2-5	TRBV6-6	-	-	CASTIDTFQETQYF	TGTGCCAGCACCATAGACACTTTCCAAGAGACCCAGTACTTC
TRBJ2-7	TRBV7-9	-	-	CASSLGGRGYEQYF	TGTGCCAGCAGCTTAGGTGGCAGGGGTTACGAGCAGTACTTC
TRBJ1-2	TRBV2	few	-	CASSDIGNYGYTF	TGTGCCAGCAGTGACATAGGGAACTATGGCTACACCTTC
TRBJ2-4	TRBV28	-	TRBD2	CASSPSGTSANIQYF	TGTGCCAGCAGTCCGTCCGGGACTAGCGCCAACATTCAGTACTTC
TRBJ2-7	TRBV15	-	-	CATSRGGGSSYEQYF	TGTGCCACCAGCAGAGGTGGTGGGTCATCCTACGAGCAGTACTTC
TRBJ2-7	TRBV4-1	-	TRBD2	CASSQDWTSGRFYEQYF	TGCGCCAGCAGCCAGGACTGGACTAGCGGGAGGTTTTACGAGCAGTACTTC
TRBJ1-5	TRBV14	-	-	CASSQESRVLSNQPQHF	TGTGCCAGCAGCCAAGAAAGTAGGGTCCTTAGCAATCAGCCCCAGCATTTT
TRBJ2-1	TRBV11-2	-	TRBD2	CASSPRTSGRANEQFF	TGTGCCAGCAGCCCCCGGACTAGCGGGAGGGCCAATGAGCAGTTCTTC
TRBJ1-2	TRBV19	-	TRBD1	CASSIAGGRSYGYTF	TGTGCCAGTAGTATAGCAGGGGGCAGGTCCTATGGCTACACCTTC
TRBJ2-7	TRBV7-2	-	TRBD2	CASSSTGTSGHSPLYEQYF	TGTGCCAGCAGCTCCACTGGGACTAGCGGACACTCCCCCCTCTACGAGCAGTACTTC
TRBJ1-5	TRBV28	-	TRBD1	CASTMTGDGNQPQHF	TGTGCCAGCACCATGACAGGGGATGGCAATCAGCCCCAGCATTTT
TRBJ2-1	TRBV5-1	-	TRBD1	CASSPPRGTGDNEQFF	TGCGCCAGCAGCCCCCCCCGGGGGACAGGGGATAATGAGCAGTTCTTC
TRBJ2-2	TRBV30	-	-	CAWSVRGELFF	TGTGCCTGGAGTGTACGCGGGGAGCTGTTTTTT
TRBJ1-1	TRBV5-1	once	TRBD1	CASSIQGRANTEAFF	TGCGCCAGCAGCATACAGGGGAGAGCGAACACTGAAGCTTTCTTT
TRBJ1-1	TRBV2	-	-	CASSGFALTEAFF	TGTGCCAGCTCAGGGTTTGCCCTCACTGAAGCTTTCTTT
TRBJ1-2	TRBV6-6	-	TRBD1	CASRMDRATFYGYTF	TGTGCCAGCAGAATGGACAGGGCGACGTTCTATGGCTACACCTTC
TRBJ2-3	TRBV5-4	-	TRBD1	CASSFGTGGGDTQYF	TGTGCCAGCAGCTTCGGGACAGGGGGCGGAGATACGCAGTATTTT
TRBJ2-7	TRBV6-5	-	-	CASSYVQAFHEQYF	TGTGCCAGCAGTTACGTTCAGGCCTTCCACGAGCAGTACTTC
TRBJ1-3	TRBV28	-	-	CASSLFGSGNTIYF	TGTGCCAGCAGTTTATTTGGCTCTGGAAACACCATATATTTT
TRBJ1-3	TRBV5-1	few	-	CASSSPEAGNTIYF	TGCGCCAGCAGCTCCCCGGAGGCTGGAAACACCATATATTTT
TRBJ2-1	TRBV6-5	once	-	CASSGAGTYNEQFF	TGTGCCAGCAGTGGTGCGGGGACATACAATGAGCAGTTCTTC
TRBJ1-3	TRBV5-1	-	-	CASSLNGNTIYF	TGCGCCAGCAGCTTGAACGGAAACACCATATATTTT
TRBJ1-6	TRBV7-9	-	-	CASAVNNSPLHF	TGTGCCAGTGCGGTGAACAATTCACCCCTCCACTTT
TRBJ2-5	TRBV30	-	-	CAWGGSFRQETQYF	TGTGCCTGGGGGGGGTCCTTCAGGCAAGAGACCCAGTACTTC